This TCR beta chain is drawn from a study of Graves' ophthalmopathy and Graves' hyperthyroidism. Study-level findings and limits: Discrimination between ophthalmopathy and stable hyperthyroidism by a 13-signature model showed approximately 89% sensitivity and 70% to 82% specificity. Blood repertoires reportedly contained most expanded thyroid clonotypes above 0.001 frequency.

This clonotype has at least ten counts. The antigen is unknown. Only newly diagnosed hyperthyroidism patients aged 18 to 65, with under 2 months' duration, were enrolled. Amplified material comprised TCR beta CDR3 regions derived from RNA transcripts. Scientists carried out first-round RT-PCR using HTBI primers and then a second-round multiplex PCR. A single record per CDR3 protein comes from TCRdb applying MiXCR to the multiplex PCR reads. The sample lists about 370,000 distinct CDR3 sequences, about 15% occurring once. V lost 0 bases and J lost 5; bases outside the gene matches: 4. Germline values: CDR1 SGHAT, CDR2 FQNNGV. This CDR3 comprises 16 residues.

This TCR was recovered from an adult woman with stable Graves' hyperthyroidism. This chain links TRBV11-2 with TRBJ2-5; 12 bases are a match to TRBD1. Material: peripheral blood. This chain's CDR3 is CASSLEGTGGAETQYF. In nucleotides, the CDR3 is TGTGCCAGCAGCTTAGAAGGGACAGGGGGCGCGGAGACCCAGTACTTC.